These 20 T cell receptor beta chains share one sample of origin, sequenced in a study of breast tumors, draining lymph nodes, adjacent tissues. TCRdb fed the multiplex PCR reads into MiXCR, producing one record per CDR3 protein. Of 15,000 or so distinct CDR3 sequences detected, just under 45% appear once; the ten largest clones hold more than 10%. Sequenced material: tumor-adjacent breast tissue. These receptor sequences come from a female donor with breast cancer. Some clones in this sample may be carry-over from other donors' samples.

This clonotype is medium-sized within its sample. DNA for the CDR3: TGCAGTGCTAGAGAGGACTACTCATCGTTCTTC. It is translated as CSAREDYSSFF. The V call is TRBV20-1, the J call TRBJ2-1; TRBD2 might be the D (6 bases). Trimming pared 0 bases from V and 15 bases from J, leaving 12 bases between. Germline assignment: CDR1 DFQATT and CDR2 SNEGSKA (reference sequence). This CDR3 has 11 amino acids.

The chain combines TRBV6-1 with TRBJ2-7; D uncertain. Trimming shortened V by 4 bases and J by 5 bases, and 6 bases separated the two germline ends. The CDR3 runs 11 residues. The V gene's germline CDR1 is MNHNS and CDR2 SASEGT. CDR3 amino acids: CASSVSHEQYF. The DNA of the CDR3 is TGTGCCAGCAGTGTGAGCCACGAGCAGTACTTC.

This clonotype was recorded once. CDR3 sequence: CATSDLGKNTGELFF. The DNA for the CDR3 is TGTGCCACCAGTGATTTAGGGAAGAACACCGGGGAGCTGTTTTTT. The rearrangement links TRBV24-1 to TRBJ2-2; no definite D call. Germline lookup yields CDR1 KGHDR and CDR2 SFDVKD. The CDR3 contains 15 residues. V was clipped by 1 base and J by 1 base, with 6 bases between them.

The chain joins TRBV5-4 to TRBJ2-3, with 10 positions matching TRBD1. The ends lost 4 bases at V and 3 bases at J; junction bases unmatched: 5. The CDR3 runs to 15 residues. Germline CDR1 reads SGHNT; CDR2 reads YYREEE (reference sequence). Here the CDR3 reads CASSPGTGATDTQYF. CDR3 DNA sequence: TGTGCCAGCAGCCCGGGGACAGGGGCAACAGATACGCAGTATTTT.

This sequence joins TRBV2 and TRBJ1-5; the D is unclear. The CDR3 is made up of 14 amino acids. The germline gives CDR1 SNHLY, CDR2 FYNNEI. The ends were cut back, 3 bases at V and 4 bases at J, with 10 bases in the middle. The CDR3 nucleotides read TGTGCCAGCAGTGACTTCAGGCAGAATCAGCCCCAGCATTTT. This encodes CASSDFRQNQPQHF.

This clonotype has a count of ten or more. The chain links TRBV11-2 to TRBJ2-1; TRBD2 agrees at 8 bases. The germline V gene has CDR1 SGHAT and CDR2 FQNNGV. V dropped 10 bases and J dropped 6; count of bases not matched to a gene: 5. The CDR3 covers 12 residues. As DNA, the CDR3 is TGTGCCACCGGGGGGACTAGCAATGAGCAGTTCTTC. Protein sequence: CATGGTSNEQFF.

In its sample, this clonotype is medium-sized (0.01 to 0.1%). Here the CDR3 DNA reads TGTGCCAGCAGGATGGACACCGGTTATGGCTACACCTTC. This encodes CASRMDTGYGYTF. The chain has TRBV7-9 and TRBJ1-2, with TRBD1 as a possible D gene (5 bases). V dropped 6 bases and J dropped 5 bases, with 13 bases sitting between them. The CDR3 runs to 13 residues. The germline V gene has CDR1 SEHNR and CDR2 FQNEAQ (reference sequence).

J is TRBJ1-5 and V is TRBV20-1, with TRBD1 matching over 7 bases. There are 12 residues in the CDR3. With V trimmed by 4 bases and J by 7 bases, 4 bases remained unmatched. Germline lookup yields CDR1 DFQATT and CDR2 SNEGSKA (reference sequence). CDR3 residues: CSATNRGQPQHF. CDR3 DNA sequence: TGCAGTGCTACAAACAGGGGACAGCCCCAGCATTTT.

The rearrangement uses TRBV5-4 and TRBJ1-6, with a weak D call TRBD1 (6 bases). Germline assignment: CDR1 SGHNT and CDR2 YYREEE (reference sequence). The CDR3 covers 14 residues. Trimming took 5 bases from V and 8 from J, leaving 14 bases between them. The CDR3 sequence: CASSSGGVDSPLHF. The CDR3 coding sequence is TGTGCCAGCAGTTCTGGGGGCGTGGATTCACCCCTCCACTTT.

The chain has TRBV7-9 and TRBJ2-7; D gene ambiguous. The CDR3 has 13 amino acids. V gave up 1 base and J gave up 1 base, with 5 bases separating them. Germline loops: CDR1 SEHNR, CDR2 FQNEAQ (reference sequence). This CDR3 reads CASSLEVSYEQYF. For the CDR3, the DNA is TGTGCCAGCAGCTTAGAAGTGTCCTACGAGCAGTACTTC.

J is TRBJ1-6 and V is TRBV6-1, with 8 bases matching TRBD1. This CDR3 is 17 amino acids long. V shed 5 bases, J shed 7 bases, and the junction held 13 bases outside the gene matches. Germline V gene lookup returns CDR1 MNHNS and CDR2 SASEGT. CDR3 DNA: TGTGCCAGCAGTTTGACAGGGGCTTCCCAAATCAATTCACCCCTCCACTTT. It specifies CASSLTGASQINSPLHF.

This clonotype has ten or more counts. The chain links TRBV10-3 to TRBJ1-1; D is undetermined. Trimming took off 0 bases at V and 5 bases at J, with 16 bases between the two ends. The CDR3 has 16 residues. Germline V gene data show CDR1 as ENHRY and CDR2 as SYGVKD. The CDR3 reads CAISESRVTIGTEAFF. CDR3 coding DNA: TGTGCCATCAGTGAGTCGCGGGTGACAATAGGGACTGAAGCTTTCTTT.

This clonotype was recorded at least ten times. The chain uses TRBV28 and TRBJ2-5; TRBD2 agrees at 12 bases. Unmatched junction bases numbered 19, after V lost 10 bases and J lost 4 bases. From germline, CDR1 is MDHEN and CDR2 SYDVKM. The CDR3 is 18 residues long. The CDR3 DNA sequence: TGTGCCACCCACGGACTAGCGGGAATAGTTTCATTCTCAGAGACCCAGTACTTC. It codes for CATHGLAGIVSFSETQYF.

CDR3 residues: CASSDRARTDTQYF. The CDR3 DNA reads as TGTGCCAGCAGTGACAGGGCTCGCACAGATACGCAGTATTTT. The chain carries TRBV6-4 and TRBJ2-3; D gene uncertain. Trimming left V 2 bases short and J 1 base short, with 7 bases between. Germline CDR1 and CDR2: MRHNA and SNTAGT. CDR3 length equals 14 residues.

This clonotype was seen many times. The V and J genes are TRBV25-1 and TRBJ1-4; the match to TRBD1 covers 10 bases. In germline, CDR1 is MGHDK, CDR2 SYGVNS. CDR3 size: 13 residues. V lost 7 bases to trimming and J lost 8 bases; unmatched junction nucleotides: 4. In nucleotides, the CDR3 is TGTGCCAGCACGGGACAGGGGCGGGAAAAACTGTTTTTT. As protein: CASTGQGREKLFF. Variable domain in full (rest from reference TRBV25-1 and TRBJ1-4): EADIYQTPRYLVIGTGKKITLECSQTMGHDKMYWYQQDPGMELHLIHYSYGVNSTEKGDLSSESTVSRIRTEHFPLTLESARPSHTSQYLCASTGQGREKLFFGSGTQLSVL.

This clonotype was observed a handful of times. The junction departs from germline at one end; a sequencing error may be responsible. The chain employs TRBV7-2 and TRBJ1-2; D possibly corresponds to TRBD1 (5 bases). The CDR3 is 15 amino acids. Looked up from germline, CDR1 is SGHTA and CDR2 is FQGNSA. CDR3 sequence reads: CASSPQTGSRNGYPF. CDR3 nucleotide sequence: TGTGCCAGCAGCCCTCAAACAGGATCGCGAAATGGCTACCCCTTC.

The sample holds many counts of this clonotype. The chain is built from TRBV4-2 and TRBJ1-1; no reliable D call. V was trimmed by 1 base and J by 3 bases, leaving 12 bases between them. The CDR3 runs to 15 residues. Germline lookup yields CDR1 LGHNA and CDR2 YNFKEQ. The CDR3 reads CASSQVRLGDTEAFF. CDR3 nucleotide sequence: TGTGCCAGCAGCCAAGTTAGGTTGGGAGACACTGAAGCTTTCTTT.

The chain carries TRBV6-5 and TRBJ2-3; TRBD2 aligns across 12 bases. The junction had 13 bases not matched to a gene; V was cut back by 4 bases and J by 8 bases. The CDR3 has 17 amino acids. Germline V CDR1 and CDR2: MNHEY, SVGAGI. CDR3 sequence reads: CASSCSWTSGKGCTQYF. Written as DNA, the CDR3 is TGTGCCAGCAGTTGCTCCTGGACTAGCGGGAAGGGATGTACGCAGTATTTT.

In this sample, this clonotype turned up a few times. The J gene is TRBJ2-3, the V gene TRBV20-1; 16 bases agree with TRBD2. Germline loops: CDR1 DFQATT, CDR2 SNEGSKA (reference sequence). With V trimmed by 5 bases and J by 4 bases, 6 bases remained unmatched. The CDR3 totals 16 residues. The CDR3 DNA reads TGCAGTGCTTCCGGGACTAGCGGGGGGGTTTCAGATACGCAGTATTTT. As protein: CSASGTSGGVSDTQYF.

This clonotype was counted at least ten times. DNA for the CDR3: TGCAGCGTTGAAGGTGGGCCTTACAATGAGCAGTTCTTC. Residues: CSVEGGPYNEQFF. V usage is TRBV29-1 and J usage is TRBJ2-1; D unclear. There are 13 residues in the CDR3. Germline V lookup: CDR1 SQVTM, CDR2 ANQGSEA. The germline V and J ends were trimmed by 1 base and 4 bases, with 8 bases remaining between them.